One and the same sample provided the 6 T cell receptor beta chains below, sequenced in a study of shared clonotypes between healthy human individuals. Sequenced by immunoSEQ multiplex PCR; TCRdb stores in-frame clones only, minus some. The sample shows millions of clones, roughly 94% of them seen only once. Sequencing was done on a sample of naive CD4+ T cells sorted from blood. Specified subset: CD45RA+ positively selected. Receptors originate from a young man in good health.

The chain recombines TRBV7-9 with TRBJ2-3; TRBD2 aligns across 7 bases. Per germline, CDR1 SEHNR and CDR2 FQNEAQ (reference sequence). This CDR3 comprises 13 residues. V lost 8 bases, J lost 4 bases, and 6 bases stayed unmatched. CDR3 sequence: CASDGGSSDTQYF. CDR3 sequence (DNA): TGTGCCAGCGACGGGGGGAGTTCAGATACGCAGTATTTT.

The chain recombines TRBV6-1 with TRBJ2-5; TRBD1 matches at 8 bases. Germline V lookup: CDR1 MNHNS, CDR2 SASEGT. The CDR3 is 14 amino acids. The ends lost 4 bases at V and 1 base at J; junction bases unmatched: 2. DNA for the CDR3: TGTGCCAGCAGTGCGACAGGGGTCCAAGAGACCCAGTACTTC. It codes for CASSATGVQETQYF.

This chain links TRBV6-1 with TRBJ1-6, with 8 bases that match TRBD1. Germline V gives CDR1 MNHNS, CDR2 SASEGT. The CDR3 has 16 amino acids. The V segment lost 1 base and the J segment 1 base; nucleotides outside the gene matches: 0. CDR3 DNA: TGTGCCAGCAGTGAAGGGACAGGGTCCTATAATTCACCCCTCCACTTT. This sequence encodes CASSEGTGSYNSPLHF.

The chain employs TRBV10-1 and TRBJ2-1; 11 bases are a match to TRBD2. This CDR3 region has 16 residues. V was pared by 0 bases and J by 7 bases, with 5 bases of the junction left unmatched. Germline CDR1 reads WNHNN; CDR2 reads SYGVQD (reference sequence). The CDR3 sequence is CASSESASGGWNEQFF. Here the CDR3 DNA reads TGCGCCAGCAGTGAGTCGGCTAGCGGGGGGTGGAATGAGCAGTTCTTC.

V gene TRBV29-1 combines with J gene TRBJ1-1; D unclear. The CDR3 spans 13 residues. V was shortened by 7 bases and J by 1 base, with 13 bases between the two germline ends. CDR1 SQVTM and CDR2 ANQGSEA come from the germline V gene. This CDR3 reads CSASRGSNTEAFF. CDR3 bases: TGCAGCGCGTCCCGGGGATCGAACACTGAAGCTTTCTTT.

The chain has TRBV9 and TRBJ2-1; 12 nucleotides line up with TRBD2. This CDR3 region has 14 residues. V was clipped by 4 bases and J by 7 bases; unmatched bases: 3. Germline V gene lookup returns CDR1 SGDLS and CDR2 YYNGEE. CDR3 protein: CASSNGLAGNEQFF. In DNA form, the CDR3 reads TGTGCCAGCAGCAACGGACTAGCGGGGAATGAGCAGTTCTTC.